This TCR beta chain was observed in a study of blood T cell repertoires in COVID-19. Study overall: Sources were T cells, B-cell-depleted T cells, or PBMCs; the material itself was cDNA or gDNA.

Source study methods: Cell counts per sample came from amplifying reference gene primers. Measured with immunoSEQ multiplex PCR; TCRdb has only the in-frame clones, and not every one. D and trimming were read from the DNA, whereas the V and J calls and clone size are those reported in that table. The profile shows more than 60,000 clones, around 90% of them singletons. The ends lost 1 base at V and 4 bases at J; junction bases unmatched: 3. The CDR3 length is 14 residues. Germline V lookup: CDR1 LGHNT, CDR2 FRNRAP. This clone was observed once. The chain carries TRBV12-5 and TRBJ2-5; 7 positions agree with TRBD1. The receptor comes from a human donor in a cohort sampled during active COVID-19. Sequenced input: peripheral blood. CDR3 bases: TGTGCTAGTGGTTTGGAAGACAGGGTAGAGACCCAGTACTTC. Protein sequence: CASGLEDRVETQYF.